These 15 T cell receptor beta chains were all obtained from the same sample, sequenced in a study of technical replicates of blood from a handful of donors. TCRdb keeps only in-frame clones here, not all; method: immunoSEQ multiplex PCR. The sample carries 99,000 or so clones, 95% recorded once. Sequencing was carried out using T cells isolated from PBMCs. The receptors were gathered from a human donor in good health.

The gene calls are TRBV28 and TRBJ2-1, with 14 bases aligning to TRBD2. Germline CDR1 and CDR2: MDHEN and SYDVKM. V gave up 7 bases and J gave up 6 bases; unmatched junction bases: 20. The length of the CDR3 is 20 residues. CDR3 DNA sequence: TGTGCCAGCACCAAACCCCCCGGGACTAGCGGGAGTTATAAGGGCAATGAGCAGTTCTTC. Translating gives CASTKPPGTSGSYKGNEQFF. The full variable domain, completed using reference TRBV28 and TRBJ2-1, is DVKVTQSSRYLVKRTGEKVFLECVQDMDHENMFWYRQDPGLGLRLIYFSYDVKMKEKGDIPEGYSVSREKKERFSLILESASTNQTSMYLCASTKPPGTSGSYKGNEQFFGPGTRLTVL.

The chain links TRBV28 to TRBJ2-3, with TRBD2 matching over 10 bases. V shed 3 bases, J shed 6 bases, and the junction held 12 bases outside the gene matches. Germline assignment: CDR1 MDHEN and CDR2 SYDVKM. CDR3 length: 17 residues. The CDR3 DNA reads as TGTGCCAGCAGTTTGGGACCGAGCGGGAGGGCCCGGGATACGCAGTATTTT. Amino acids: CASSLGPSGRARDTQYF. The whole variable domain, filled in from reference TRBV28 and TRBJ2-3, reads DVKVTQSSRYLVKRTGEKVFLECVQDMDHENMFWYRQDPGLGLRLIYFSYDVKMKEKGDIPEGYSVSREKKERFSLILESASTNQTSMYLCASSLGPSGRARDTQYFGPGTRLTVL.

The genes are TRBV6-1 and TRBJ1-2; TRBD1 matches 10 bases. J lost 6 bases, V lost 5 bases, and 9 bases had no gene match. This CDR3 comprises 15 residues. Germline V gene sequence: CDR1 MNHNS, CDR2 SASEGT. CDR3 region: CASSRQGALNDGYTF. In nucleotides, the CDR3 is TGTGCCAGCAGTCGACAGGGGGCGCTCAACGATGGCTACACCTTC.

The chain is built from TRBV6-4 and TRBJ2-1, with 9 bases aligning to TRBD2. J lost 3 bases, V lost 7 bases, and 10 bases had no gene match. The CDR3 sequence is 16 residues long. In germline, CDR1 is MRHNA, CDR2 SNTAGT. Here the CDR3 reads CASIPPIAGDYNEQFF. As DNA, the CDR3 is TGTGCCAGCATCCCTCCAATAGCGGGAGACTACAATGAGCAGTTCTTC.

V usage is TRBV2 and J usage is TRBJ2-7, with a possible D match to TRBD1 (6 bases). Germline loops: CDR1 SNHLY, CDR2 FYNNEI. The V gene lost 4 bases and the J gene lost 3 bases, with 10 bases spanning the gap. The CDR3 has 13 amino acids. The CDR3 nucleotides read TGTGCCAGCAGTGGACAGGTAGTCTACGAGCAGTACTTC. Translated, it gives CASSGQVVYEQYF. The full variable domain, its missing parts supplied by reference TRBV2 and TRBJ2-7, is EPEVTQTPSHQVTQMGQEVILRCVPISNHLYFYWYRQILGQKVEFLVSFYNNEISEKSEIFDDQFSVERPDGSNFTLKIRSTKLEDSAMYFCASSGQVVYEQYFGPGTRLTVT.

The chain links TRBV23-1 to TRBJ1-4; weak D call: TRBD1 (5 bases). TRBV23-1 is labeled an ORF, and its function is uncertain. Deletions cut 1 base from V and 0 bases from J, with 15 bases between. The CDR3 runs 18 residues. This CDR3 reads CASSQWGGGGTTNEKLFF. CDR3 coding DNA: TGCGCCAGCAGTCAATGGGGCGGGGGGGGAACAACTAATGAAAAACTGTTTTTT.

This chain uses TRBV5-1 with TRBJ2-3; 8 nucleotides line up with TRBD1. Germline V gene sequence: CDR1 SGHRS, CDR2 YFSETQ. This CDR3 is built from 14 residues. J gave up 1 base and V 4 bases, and 2 bases lay outside the gene matches. The CDR3 nucleotides read TGCGCCAGCAGCGACAGGGGTCGCACAGATACGCAGTATTTT. Translated: CASSDRGRTDTQYF.

V and J are TRBV4-1 and TRBJ2-1; TRBD1 matches 7 bases. Trimming took 1 base from V and 15 from J; bases not matched to a gene: 6. This CDR3 is 12 amino acids long. Germline CDR1 and CDR2: MGHRA and YSYEKL. This chain's CDR3 is CASSQGTGTAFF. The DNA of the CDR3 is TGCGCCAGCAGCCAAGGAACCGGGACAGCGTTCTTC.

The V gene is TRBV5-6, the J gene TRBJ1-5; 10 bases agree with TRBD1. Losses at the gene ends were 1 base for V and 3 bases for J; bases not matched to a gene: 13. Germline-derived CDR1 and CDR2 are SGHDT and YYEEEE. The CDR3 loop spans 19 amino acids. CDR3 sequence (DNA): TGTGCCAGCAGCTTGAGACCGGGACAGGGGAGTTCTTACAATCAGCCCCAGCATTTT. Translation gives CASSLRPGQGSSYNQPQHF.

This chain links TRBV4-1 with TRBJ2-7; 11 nucleotides line up with TRBD2. The germline V gene encodes CDR1 MGHRA and CDR2 YSYEKL. CDR3 length: 16 amino acids. The trim removed 6 bases at V and 0 bases at J, leaving 7 bases unmatched. CDR3 sequence: CASSLEGTSGSYEQYF. The CDR3 nucleotides read TGCGCCAGCAGTCTCGAAGGGACTAGCGGCTCCTACGAGCAGTACTTC.

The chain has TRBV2 and TRBJ1-3; no firm D call. Germline V lookup: CDR1 SNHLY, CDR2 FYNNEI. This CDR3 region has 14 residues. The germline V and J ends were trimmed by 6 bases and 4 bases, with 13 bases remaining between them. The CDR3 sequence: CASSVGLEGNTIYF. DNA for the CDR3: TGTGCCAGCAGCGTCGGTCTAGAAGGAAACACCATATATTTT.

This chain uses TRBV7-9 with TRBJ1-3; D is perhaps TRBD1 (5 bases). V gave up 7 bases and J gave up 0 bases, with 13 bases separating them. The CDR3 is made up of 15 amino acids. From germline, CDR1 is SEHNR and CDR2 FQNEAQ (reference sequence). CDR3 sequence: CASTAGGFSGNTIYF. The CDR3, as DNA: TGTGCCAGCACGGCTGGGGGGTTCTCTGGAAACACCATATATTTT.

The chain links TRBV18 to TRBJ2-7; TRBD2 might be the D (6 bases). Trimming cost V 0 bases and J 0 bases, with 9 bases left between them. Germline V CDR1 and CDR2: KGHSH, LQKENI. This CDR3 has 15 amino acids. CDR3 sequence: CASSPPWRDSYEQYF. CDR3 sequence (DNA): TGTGCCAGCTCACCACCGTGGCGGGACTCCTACGAGCAGTACTTC.

This chain connects TRBV7-6 to TRBJ1-5; D is unclear. With 1 base removed from V and 10 bases from J, the gap between germline ends came to 11 bases. Per the germline V gene, CDR1 is SGHVS and CDR2 is FNYEAQ. This CDR3 contains 13 residues. CDR3: CASSLESRGPQHF. The CDR3 nucleotides read TGTGCCAGCAGCTTAGAGTCCCGGGGACCCCAGCATTTT.

V usage is TRBV11-3 and J usage is TRBJ2-1, with 8 bases identical to TRBD2. The CDR3 loop spans 17 amino acids. The germline CDR1 and CDR2 sequences are SGHNT and YENEEA. V dropped 2 bases and J dropped 0; count of bases not matched to a gene: 6. DNA for the CDR3: TGTGCCAGCAGCTTATATACGGGAGGGCCCTCCTACAATGAGCAGTTCTTC. Translation gives CASSLYTGGPSYNEQFF.